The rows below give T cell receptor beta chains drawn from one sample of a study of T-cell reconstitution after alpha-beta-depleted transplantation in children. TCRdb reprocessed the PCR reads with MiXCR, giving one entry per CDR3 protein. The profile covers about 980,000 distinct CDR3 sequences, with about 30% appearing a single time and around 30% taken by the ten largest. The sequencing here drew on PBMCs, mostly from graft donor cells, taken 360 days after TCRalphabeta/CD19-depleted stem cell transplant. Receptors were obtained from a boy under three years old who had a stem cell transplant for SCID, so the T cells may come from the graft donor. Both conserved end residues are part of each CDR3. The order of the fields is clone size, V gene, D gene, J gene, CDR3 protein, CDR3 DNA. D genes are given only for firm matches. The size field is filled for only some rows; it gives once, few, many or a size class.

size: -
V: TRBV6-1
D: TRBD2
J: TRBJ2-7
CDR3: CASRATSGGAYEQYF
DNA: TGTGCCAGCAGGGCTACTAGCGGGGGGGCCTACGAGCAGTACTTC

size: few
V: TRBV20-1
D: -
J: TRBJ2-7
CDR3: CSAREVNGYEQYF
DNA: TGCAGTGCTAGAGAGGTTAACGGCTACGAGCAGTACTTC

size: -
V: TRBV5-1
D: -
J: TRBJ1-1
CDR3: CASSLAPPGHAEAFF
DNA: TGCGCCAGCAGCTTAGCTCCTCCGGGGCACGCTGAAGCTTTCTTT

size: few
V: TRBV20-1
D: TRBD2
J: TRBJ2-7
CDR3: CSARVSGGSAYEQYF
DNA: TGCAGTGCTAGAGTTTCGGGGGGGTCTGCCTACGAGCAGTACTTC

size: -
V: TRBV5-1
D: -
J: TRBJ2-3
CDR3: CASSLATSRITDTQYF
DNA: TGCGCCAGCAGCTTGGCCACTAGCCGTATCACAGATACGCAGTATTTT

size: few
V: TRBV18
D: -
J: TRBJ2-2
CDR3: CASSADSLSLRTGELFF
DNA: TGTGCCAGCTCGGCGGACAGTTTGAGCCTAAGGACCGGGGAGCTGTTTTTT

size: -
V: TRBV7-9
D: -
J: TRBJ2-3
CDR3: CASSFPEDSNTQYF
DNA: TGTGCCAGCAGCTTCCCGGAGGACAGCAATACGCAGTATTTT

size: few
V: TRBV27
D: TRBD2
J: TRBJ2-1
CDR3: CASSGGLVPYNEQFF
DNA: TGTGCCAGCAGCGGAGGACTAGTTCCCTACAATGAGCAGTTCTTC

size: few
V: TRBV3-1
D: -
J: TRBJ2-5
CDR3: CASSQPSKGGFQETQYF
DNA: TGTGCCAGCAGCCAACCTTCGAAGGGGGGATTCCAAGAGACCCAGTACTTC

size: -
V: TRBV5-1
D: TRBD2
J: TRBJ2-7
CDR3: CASSLGTSGRADYEQYF
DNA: TGCGCCAGCAGCTTGGGGACTAGCGGGAGGGCCGACTACGAGCAGTACTTC

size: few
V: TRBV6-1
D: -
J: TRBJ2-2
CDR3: CASATANTGELFF
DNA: TGTGCCAGCGCGACAGCGAACACCGGGGAGCTGTTTTTT

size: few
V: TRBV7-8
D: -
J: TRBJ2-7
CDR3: CASSLVLGPLQEQYF
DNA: TGTGCCAGCAGCTTAGTCTTGGGGCCTCTTCAAGAGCAGTACTTC

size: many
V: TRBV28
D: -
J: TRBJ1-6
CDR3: CASSLDQGSASPLHF
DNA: TGTGCCAGCAGTTTAGATCAGGGCTCGGCCTCACCCCTCCACTTT

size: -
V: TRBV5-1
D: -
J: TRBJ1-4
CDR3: CASSPQGVEAEKLFF
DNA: TGCGCCAGCAGCCCACAGGGTGTAGAAGCAGAAAAACTGTTTTTT

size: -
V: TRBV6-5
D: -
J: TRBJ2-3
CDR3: CASSYFGPYSTDTQYF
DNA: TGTGCCAGCAGTTATTTCGGACCCTATAGCACAGATACGCAGTATTTT

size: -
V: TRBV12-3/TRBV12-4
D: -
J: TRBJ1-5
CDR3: CASIAGAGQPQHF
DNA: TGTGCCAGCATCGCGGGGGCGGGACAGCCCCAGCATTTT

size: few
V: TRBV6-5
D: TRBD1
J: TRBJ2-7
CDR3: CASTWTGSPYEQYF
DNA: TGTGCCAGCACTTGGACAGGATCCCCCTACGAGCAGTACTTC

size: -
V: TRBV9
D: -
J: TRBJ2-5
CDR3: CASSAGRNQETQYF
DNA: TGTGCCAGCAGCGCCGGACGGAACCAAGAGACCCAGTACTTC

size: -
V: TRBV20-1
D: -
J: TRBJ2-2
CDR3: CSARSGGNTGELFF
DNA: TGCAGTGCTAGATCCGGGGGAAACACCGGGGAGCTGTTTTTT

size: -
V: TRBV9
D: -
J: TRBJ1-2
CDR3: CASSVAADSNYGYTF
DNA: TGTGCCAGCAGCGTAGCTGCAGACTCAAACTATGGCTACACCTTC

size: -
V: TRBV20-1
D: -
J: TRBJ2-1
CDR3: CSARGIPDEQFF
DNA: TGCAGTGCTAGAGGGATCCCCGATGAGCAGTTCTTC

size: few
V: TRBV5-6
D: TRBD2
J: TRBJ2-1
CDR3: CASSLGTSVEFF
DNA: TGTGCCAGCAGCTTGGGGACTAGCGTCGAGTTCTTC

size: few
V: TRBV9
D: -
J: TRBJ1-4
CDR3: CASSGAGAEEKLFF
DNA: TGTGCCAGCAGCGGGGCAGGGGCAGAGGAAAAACTGTTTTTT

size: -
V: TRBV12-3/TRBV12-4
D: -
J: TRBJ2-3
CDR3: CASSAGYAQYF
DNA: TGTGCCAGCAGTGCCGGTTATGCGCAGTATTTT

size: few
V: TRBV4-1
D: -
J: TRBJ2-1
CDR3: CASSQGGRGASNEQFF
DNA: TGCGCCAGCAGCCAAGGCGGAAGAGGGGCCTCCAATGAGCAGTTCTTC

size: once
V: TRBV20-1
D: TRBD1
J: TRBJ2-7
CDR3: CSARVRQGEAWYEQYF
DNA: TGCAGTGCTAGAGTCCGACAGGGGGAGGCTTGGTACGAGCAGTACTTC

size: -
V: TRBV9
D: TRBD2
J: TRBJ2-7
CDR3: CASSVGRGGPYEQYF
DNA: TGTGCCAGCAGCGTAGGACGGGGGGGTCCCTACGAGCAGTACTTC

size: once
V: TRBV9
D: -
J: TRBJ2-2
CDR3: CASSVEGRQTGELFF
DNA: TGTGCCAGCAGCGTAGAGGGGAGGCAGACCGGGGAGCTGTTTTTT

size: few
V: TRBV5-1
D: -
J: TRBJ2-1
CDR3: CASRPRGDQFF
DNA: TGCGCCAGCAGGCCCCGAGGCGATCAGTTCTTC

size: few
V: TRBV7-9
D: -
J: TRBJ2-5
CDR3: CASSLEADQETQYF
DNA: TGTGCCAGCAGCTTAGAAGCGGACCAAGAGACCCAGTACTTC

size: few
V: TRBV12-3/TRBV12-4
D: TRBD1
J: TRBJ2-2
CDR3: CASSYRGGPGELFF
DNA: TGTGCCAGCAGTTATAGAGGGGGCCCCGGGGAGCTGTTTTTT

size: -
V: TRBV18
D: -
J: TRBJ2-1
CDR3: CASSPTFRSYNEQFF
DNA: TGTGCCAGCTCACCTACTTTCCGCTCCTACAATGAGCAGTTCTTC

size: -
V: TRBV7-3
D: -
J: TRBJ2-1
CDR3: CASSLRGRSPEGVFDRVNEQFF
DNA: TGTGCCAGCAGCTTAAGGGGTCGTAGTCCGGAGGGGGTTTTTGACAGGGTCAATGAGCAGTTCTTC

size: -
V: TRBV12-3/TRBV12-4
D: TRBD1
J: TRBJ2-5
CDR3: CASNSGTGSRGQYF
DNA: TGTGCCAGCAACTCCGGGACAGGGTCCCGAGGCCAGTACTTC

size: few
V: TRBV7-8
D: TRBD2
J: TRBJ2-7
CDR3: CASSREGLAGGFLPYEQYF
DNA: TGTGCCAGCAGCCGAGAAGGACTAGCGGGGGGGTTTTTACCCTACGAGCAGTACTTC

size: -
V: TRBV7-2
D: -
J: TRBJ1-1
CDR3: CASSLVRLSNTEAFF
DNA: TGTGCCAGCAGCTTAGTACGCCTTTCAAACACTGAAGCTTTCTTT

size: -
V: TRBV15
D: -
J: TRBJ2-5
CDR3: CATRVGEQETQYF
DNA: TGTGCCACCCGGGTGGGGGAACAAGAGACCCAGTACTTC

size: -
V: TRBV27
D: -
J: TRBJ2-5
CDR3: CASSFRQELCRETQYF
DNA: TGTGCCAGCAGTTTCCGGCAGGAGCTCTGCCGGGAGACCCAGTACTTC

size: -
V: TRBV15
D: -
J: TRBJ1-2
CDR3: CATSRDTGRYTF
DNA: TGTGCCACCAGCAGAGATACGGGACGCTACACCTTC

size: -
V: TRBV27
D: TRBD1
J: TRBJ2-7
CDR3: CASSLNGQGLNF
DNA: TGTGCCAGCAGCCTAAACGGACAGGGACTTAACTTC

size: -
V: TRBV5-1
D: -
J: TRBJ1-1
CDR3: CASSLGEAEAFF
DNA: TGCGCCAGCAGCTTGGGGGAGGCTGAAGCTTTCTTT

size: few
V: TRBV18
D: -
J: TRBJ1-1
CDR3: CASSPRRDPGDTEAFF
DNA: TGTGCCAGCTCACCACGGCGGGACCCCGGGGACACTGAAGCTTTCTTT

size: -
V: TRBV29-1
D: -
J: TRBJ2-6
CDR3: CSVEDIRTGNSSGANVLTF
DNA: TGCAGCGTTGAAGATATTAGGACGGGAAATAGCTCTGGGGCCAACGTCCTGACTTTC

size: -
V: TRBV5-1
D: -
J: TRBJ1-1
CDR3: CASSGGGLGTEAFF
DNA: TGCGCCAGCAGCGGCGGGGGTCTAGGCACTGAAGCTTTCTTT

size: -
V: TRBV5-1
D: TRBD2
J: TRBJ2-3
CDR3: CASSWGLAGVSTDTQYF
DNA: TGCGCCAGCAGCTGGGGACTAGCGGGGGTTAGCACAGATACGCAGTATTTT

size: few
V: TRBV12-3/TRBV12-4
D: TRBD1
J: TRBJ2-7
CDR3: CASSFAHKTGKYEQYF
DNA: TGTGCCAGCAGTTTTGCCCACAAGACAGGGAAGTACGAGCAGTACTTC

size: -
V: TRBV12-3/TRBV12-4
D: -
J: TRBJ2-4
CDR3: CASSPLGHLAKNIQYF
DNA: TGTGCCAGCAGTCCTCTGGGACACTTAGCCAAAAACATTCAGTACTTC

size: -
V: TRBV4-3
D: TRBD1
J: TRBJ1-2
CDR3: CASSQGTGVGYGYTF
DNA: TGCGCCAGCAGCCAGGGGACAGGGGTCGGCTATGGCTACACCTTC

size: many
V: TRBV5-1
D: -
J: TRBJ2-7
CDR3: CASSLEGGEQYF
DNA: TGCGCCAGCAGCTTGGAGGGGGGGGAGCAGTACTTC

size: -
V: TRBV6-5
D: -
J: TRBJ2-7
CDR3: CASTPAGRGDEQYF
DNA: TGTGCCAGCACCCCTGCGGGAAGGGGTGACGAGCAGTACTTC

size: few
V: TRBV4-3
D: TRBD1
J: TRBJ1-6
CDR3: CASSRPLRTGVYSPLHF
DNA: TGCGCCAGCAGCCGACCACTCCGGACAGGGGTGTATTCACCCCTCCACTTT

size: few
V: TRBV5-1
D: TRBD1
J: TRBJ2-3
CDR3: CASRHPGQGNTQYF
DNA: TGCGCCAGCAGACACCCCGGACAGGGAAATACGCAGTATTTT

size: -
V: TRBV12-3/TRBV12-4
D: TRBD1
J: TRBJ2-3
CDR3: CASGTGGAGYTDTQYF
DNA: TGTGCCAGCGGAACAGGGGGCGCGGGATACACAGATACGCAGTATTTT

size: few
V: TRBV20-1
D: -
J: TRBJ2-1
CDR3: CSVIDGVRDNEQFF
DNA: TGCAGTGTTATCGATGGGGTCAGGGACAATGAGCAGTTCTTC

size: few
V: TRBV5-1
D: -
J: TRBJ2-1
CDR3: CASSLKRGGASYNEQFF
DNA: TGCGCCAGCAGCTTGAAAAGGGGGGGGGCATCCTACAATGAGCAGTTCTTC

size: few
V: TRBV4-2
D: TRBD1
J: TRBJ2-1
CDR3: CASSQAGTGGNEQFF
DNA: TGTGCCAGCAGCCAGGCCGGGACAGGGGGCAATGAGCAGTTCTTC

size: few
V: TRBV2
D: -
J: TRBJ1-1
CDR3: CASIGLNTEAFF
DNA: TGTGCCAGCATCGGTCTGAACACTGAAGCTTTCTTT